This is a list of T cell receptor beta chains from one sample in a study of control samples from healthy donors and cancer patients. Method: immunoSEQ multiplex PCR; TCRdb's copy keeps in-frame clones and lacks some. The profile shows over 85,000 clones, about 89% of them singletons. Sequences were obtained from PBMCs. The receptors come from a woman aged 50 to 60 with colorectal cancer. The CDR3 runs from the conserved cysteine through the conserved F or W. Some rows mark clone size as missing; the rest say once, few, many or name a class of expanded clone.

v_call: TRBV6-5; j_call: TRBJ2-5; clone_size: .; cdr3_aa: CASRRGTLMETQYF
v_call: TRBV18; j_call: TRBJ2-1; clone_size: .; cdr3_aa: CASSEGRQGNYNEQFF
v_call: TRBV7-2; j_call: TRBJ2-5; clone_size: .; cdr3_aa: CASSLWTGEWTQYF
v_call: TRBV4-3; j_call: TRBJ2-1; clone_size: .; cdr3_aa: CASSQDDSGLYNEQFF
v_call: TRBV19; j_call: TRBJ1-2; clone_size: .; cdr3_aa: CASSILGQAPGYTF
v_call: TRBV6-5; j_call: TRBJ1-1; clone_size: .; cdr3_aa: CASQGGTGGTEAFF
v_call: TRBV7-2; j_call: TRBJ1-2; clone_size: .; cdr3_aa: CASSYQGTPFYGYTF
v_call: TRBV5-8; j_call: TRBJ2-1; clone_size: .; cdr3_aa: CASSLIQAYNEQFF
v_call: TRBV5-1; j_call: TRBJ2-1; clone_size: once; cdr3_aa: CASSLGLAETNEQFF
v_call: TRBV3-1/TRBV3-2; j_call: TRBJ2-5; clone_size: .; cdr3_aa: CASSQEWKTQYF
v_call: TRBV7-9; j_call: TRBJ1-1; clone_size: .; cdr3_aa: CASSPGYGAFF
v_call: TRBV9; j_call: TRBJ1-3; clone_size: .; cdr3_aa: CASSDGGLRGNTIYF
v_call: TRBV5-6; j_call: TRBJ2-3; clone_size: .; cdr3_aa: CASSLRGTLTDTQYF
v_call: TRBV7-2; j_call: TRBJ2-5; clone_size: .; cdr3_aa: CASSFRTGGETQYF
v_call: TRBV28; j_call: TRBJ1-3; clone_size: .; cdr3_aa: CASSQGGSGNTIYF
v_call: TRBV24-1; j_call: TRBJ2-1; clone_size: .; cdr3_aa: CATSDPGQGSYNEQFF
v_call: TRBV6-5; j_call: TRBJ2-1; clone_size: .; cdr3_aa: CASSLSYNEQFF
v_call: TRBV27; j_call: TRBJ2-5; clone_size: .; cdr3_aa: CASSRKGTKQETQYF
v_call: TRBV2; j_call: TRBJ2-2; clone_size: .; cdr3_aa: CASRVGGPDTGELFF
v_call: TRBV7-9; j_call: TRBJ1-2; clone_size: few; cdr3_aa: CASSSGQGYTF
v_call: TRBV3-1/TRBV3-2; j_call: TRBJ1-4; clone_size: .; cdr3_aa: CASSQRQGQEKLFF
v_call: TRBV5-1; j_call: TRBJ1-2; clone_size: .; cdr3_aa: CASTNDGSYGYTF
v_call: TRBV2; j_call: TRBJ1-6; clone_size: .; cdr3_aa: CASGRQADSPLHF